These 3 T cell receptor beta chains originate from one sample sequenced in a study of blood T cell repertoires in COVID-19. Clones were read by immunoSEQ multiplex PCR, and TCRdb kept only the in-frame ones, dropping some. The table has about 180,000 clones, around 80% seen once. The sequencing input was peripheral blood. These receptors were obtained from a woman in her 70s with acute or convalescent COVID-19.

The chain carries TRBV5-1 and TRBJ2-5; 8 positions agree with TRBD1. V was pared by 4 bases and J by 1 base, with 6 bases of the junction left unmatched. This CDR3 spans 15 amino acids. Germline V gene data show CDR1 as SGHRS and CDR2 as YFSETQ. This CDR3 is CASSQPGQVQETQYF. Written as DNA, the CDR3 is TGCGCCAGCAGCCAGCCGGGACAGGTCCAAGAGACCCAGTACTTC.

The genes are TRBV23-1 and TRBJ1-6, with 8 nucleotides matching TRBD1. TRBV23-1 carries the ORF label, with uncertain function. Germline trimming cut 3 bases from V and 5 bases from J; bases unmatched to any gene: 15. The CDR3 length is 19 residues. CDR3 residues: CASSQLMGDDRGHNSPLHF. The DNA of the CDR3 is TGCGCCAGCAGTCAGTTAATGGGGGACGACAGGGGACATAATTCACCCCTCCACTTT.

The chain is built from TRBV4-1 and TRBJ2-1, with D maybe TRBD1 (6 bases). Looked up from germline, CDR1 is MGHRA and CDR2 is YSYEKL. Trimming took off 4 bases at V and 1 base at J, with 20 bases between the two ends. The CDR3 spans 18 residues. CDR3 protein: CASSPGAQRLGSYNEQFF. The DNA for the CDR3 is TGCGCCAGCAGCCCAGGGGCGCAAAGGTTGGGATCCTACAATGAGCAGTTCTTC.